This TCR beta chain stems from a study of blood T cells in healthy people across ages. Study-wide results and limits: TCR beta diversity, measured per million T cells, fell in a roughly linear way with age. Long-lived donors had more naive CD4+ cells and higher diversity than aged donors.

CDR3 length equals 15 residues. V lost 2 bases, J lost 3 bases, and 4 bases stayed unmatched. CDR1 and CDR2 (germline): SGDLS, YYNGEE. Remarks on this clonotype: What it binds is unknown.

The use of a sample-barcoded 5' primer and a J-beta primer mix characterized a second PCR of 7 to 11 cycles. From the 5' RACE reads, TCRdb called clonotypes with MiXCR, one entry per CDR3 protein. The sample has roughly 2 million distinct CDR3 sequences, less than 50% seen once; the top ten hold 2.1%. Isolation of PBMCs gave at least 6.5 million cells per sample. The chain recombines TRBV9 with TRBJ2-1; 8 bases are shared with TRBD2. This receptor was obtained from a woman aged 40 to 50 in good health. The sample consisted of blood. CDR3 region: CASSVSGGFYNEQFF. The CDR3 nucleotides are TGTGCCAGCAGCGTGAGCGGGGGTTTCTACAATGAGCAGTTCTTC.